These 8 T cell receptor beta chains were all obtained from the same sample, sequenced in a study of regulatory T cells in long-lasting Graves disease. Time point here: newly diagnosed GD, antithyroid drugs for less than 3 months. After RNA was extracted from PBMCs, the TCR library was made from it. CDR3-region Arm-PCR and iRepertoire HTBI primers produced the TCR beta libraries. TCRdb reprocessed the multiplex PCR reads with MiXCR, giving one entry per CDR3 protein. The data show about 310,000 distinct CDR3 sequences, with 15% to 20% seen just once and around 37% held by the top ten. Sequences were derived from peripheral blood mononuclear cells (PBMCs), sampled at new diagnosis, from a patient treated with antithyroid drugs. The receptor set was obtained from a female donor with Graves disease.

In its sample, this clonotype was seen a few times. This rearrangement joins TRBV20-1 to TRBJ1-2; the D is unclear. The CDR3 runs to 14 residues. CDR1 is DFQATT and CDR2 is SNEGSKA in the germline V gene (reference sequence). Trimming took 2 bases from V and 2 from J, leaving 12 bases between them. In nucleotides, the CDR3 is TGCAGTGCTAGAAGGCAACTTCTCAACTATGGCTACACCTTC. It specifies CSARRQLLNYGYTF.

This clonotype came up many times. CDR3 sequence reads: CASSYSKGDNSPLHF. Written as DNA, the CDR3 is TGTGCCAGCAGTTACTCGAAGGGGGATAATTCACCCCTCCACTTT. V is TRBV28 and J is TRBJ1-6; weak D call: TRBD1 (6 bases). This CDR3 region has 15 residues. V lost 4 bases and J 5 bases, leaving 12 bases between the germline ends. Germline-derived CDR1 and CDR2 are MDHEN and SYDVKM. Drawing the rest from reference TRBV28 and TRBJ1-6, the complete variable domain is DVKVTQSSRYLVKRTGEKVFLECVQDMDHENMFWYRQDPGLGLRLIYFSYDVKMKEKGDIPEGYSVSREKKERFSLILESASTNQTSMYLCASSYSKGDNSPLHFGNGTRLTVT.

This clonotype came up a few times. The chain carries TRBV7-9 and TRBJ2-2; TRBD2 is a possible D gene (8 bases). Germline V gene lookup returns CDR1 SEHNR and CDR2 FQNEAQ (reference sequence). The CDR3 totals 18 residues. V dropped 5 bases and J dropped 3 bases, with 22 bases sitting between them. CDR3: CASSPGRGLARDTGELFF. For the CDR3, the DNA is TGTGCCAGCAGCCCCGGGAGGGGGCTAGCCCGAGACACCGGGGAGCTGTTTTTT.

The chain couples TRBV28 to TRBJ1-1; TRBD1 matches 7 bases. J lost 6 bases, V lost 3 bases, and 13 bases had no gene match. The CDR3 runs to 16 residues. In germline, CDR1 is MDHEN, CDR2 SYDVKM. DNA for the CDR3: TGTGCCAGCAGTTTCGGTGGGACAGCCCTTGGGGCTGAAGCTTTCTTT. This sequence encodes CASSFGGTALGAEAFF.

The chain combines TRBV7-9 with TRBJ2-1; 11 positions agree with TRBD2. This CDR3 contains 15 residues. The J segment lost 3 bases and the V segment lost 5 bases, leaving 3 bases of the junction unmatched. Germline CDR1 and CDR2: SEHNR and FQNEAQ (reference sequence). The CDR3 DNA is TGTGCCAGCAGCCGGGGACTAGCGGTCTACAATGAGCAGTTCTTC. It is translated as CASSRGLAVYNEQFF. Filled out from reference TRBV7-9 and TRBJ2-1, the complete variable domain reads DTGVSQNPRHKITKRGQNVTFRCDPISEHNRLYWYRQTLGQGPEFLTYFQNEAQLEKSRLLSDRFSAERPKGSFSTLEIQRTEQGDSAMYLCASSRGLAVYNEQFFGPGTRLTVL.

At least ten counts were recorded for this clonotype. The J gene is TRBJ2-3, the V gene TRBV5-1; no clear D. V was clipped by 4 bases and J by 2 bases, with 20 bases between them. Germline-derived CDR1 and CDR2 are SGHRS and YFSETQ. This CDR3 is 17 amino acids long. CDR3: CASSIGPWPASTDTQYF. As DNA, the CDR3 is TGCGCCAGCAGCATCGGGCCGTGGCCGGCCTCCACAGATACGCAGTATTTT.

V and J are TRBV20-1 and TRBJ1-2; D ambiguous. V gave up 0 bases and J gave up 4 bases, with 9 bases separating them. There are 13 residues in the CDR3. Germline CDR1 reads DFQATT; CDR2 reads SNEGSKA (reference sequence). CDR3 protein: CSARDHSGYGYTF. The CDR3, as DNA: TGCAGTGCTAGAGATCACAGCGGCTATGGCTACACCTTC.

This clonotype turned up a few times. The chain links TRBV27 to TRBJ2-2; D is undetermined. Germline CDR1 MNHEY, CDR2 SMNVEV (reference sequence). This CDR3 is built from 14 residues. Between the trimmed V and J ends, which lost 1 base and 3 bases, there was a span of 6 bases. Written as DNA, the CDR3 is TGTGCCAGCAGTTTATTCCAGGACACCGGGGAGCTGTTTTTT. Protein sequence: CASSLFQDTGELFF.